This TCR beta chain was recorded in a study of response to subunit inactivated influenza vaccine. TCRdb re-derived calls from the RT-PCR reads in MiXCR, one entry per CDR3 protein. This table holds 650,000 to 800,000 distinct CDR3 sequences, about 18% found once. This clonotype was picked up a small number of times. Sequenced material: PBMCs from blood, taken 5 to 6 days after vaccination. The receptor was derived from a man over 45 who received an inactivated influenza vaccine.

Written as DNA, the CDR3 is TGTGCCAGCAGCTGGACAGGGCATGGAAACACCATATATTTT. Encoded protein: CASSWTGHGNTIYF. This chain uses TRBV7-2 with TRBJ1-3; 8 bases line up with TRBD1. The V gene end was trimmed by 4 bases and the J gene end by 3 bases; junction bases not matched to a gene: 2. The CDR3 runs to 14 residues. Germline-derived CDR1 and CDR2 are SGHTA and FQGNSA.